This TCR beta chain was recovered during a study of response to subunit inactivated influenza vaccine. V lost 2 bases to trimming and J lost 4 bases; unmatched junction nucleotides: 12. The CDR3 runs to 18 residues. The germline CDR1 and CDR2 sequences are SGHAT and FQNNGV. The sample holds a few counts of this clonotype. Its antigen is not known. The study, taken as a whole, reports: Each seasonal flu vaccination may recruit only limited new T cells, authors suggested.

TCRdb reprocessed the RT-PCR reads with MiXCR, giving one entry per CDR3 protein. Altogether fewer than 750,000 distinct CDR3 sequences are present, approximately 15% being singletons, with the ten largest covering more than 9.5%. The TCR originated in a man in his forties or fifties who received an inactivated influenza vaccine. Material: PBMCs from blood, obtained about 12 days after vaccination. V and J are TRBV11-2 and TRBJ2-3; TRBD2 agrees at 10 bases. The CDR3 sequence: CASSLLSASGGLSDTQYF. The CDR3 DNA reads TGTGCCAGCAGCTTACTCAGTGCTAGCGGGGGACTTTCAGATACGCAGTATTTT. The complete variable domain, with remaining parts taken from reference TRBV11-2 and TRBJ2-3, reads EAGVAQSPRYKIIEKRQSVAFWCNPISGHATLYWYQQILGQGPKLLIQFQNNGVVDDSQLPKDRFSAERLKGVDSTLKIQPAKLEDSAVYLCASSLLSASGGLSDTQYFGPGTRLTVL.